The clone carrying this T cell receptor (beta chain) was picked up one time. Its target is not known. This specimen belongs to a study of shared clonotypes between healthy human individuals. The germline CDR1 and CDR2 sequences are GTSNPN and SVGIG (reference sequence). The J segment lost 2 bases and the V segment lost 3 bases, leaving 7 bases of the junction unmatched. This CDR3 has 16 amino acids. Several immunoSEQ plates received, in even portions, the genomic DNA of each subset. Some clones are missing from TCRdb's copy, which holds only in-frame ones; the method was immunoSEQ multiplex PCR. The sample comprises 1,500,000 or so clones, about 98.5% of which are singletons, and approximately 0.4% rests with the top ten. Caucasian adults residing in Nashville, Tennessee made up all the donors. Points from the study as a whole: An expected dependence of interdonor clonotype sharing on sequencing depth was noted.

This TCR was sampled from a man younger than 45 in good health. Sequencing was done on a sample of naive CD4+ T cells sorted from blood. As for subset: CD45RA+ positively selected. V and J are TRBV30 and TRBJ2-2; 9 nucleotides agree with TRBD2. CDR3: CAWSTGLARNTGELFF. The CDR3 region has the DNA TGTGCCTGGAGCACTGGACTAGCGCGTAACACCGGGGAGCTGTTTTTT.